The 17 T cell receptor beta chains listed next were all sequenced from one sample in a study of EBV T-cell therapy then PD-1 blockade in nasopharyngeal carcinoma. Measured with immunoSEQ multiplex PCR; TCRdb has only the in-frame clones, and not every one. This table has some 21,000 clones, 84% appearing once. These receptors have no identified antigens. Treatment reported: AdE1-LMPpoly-expanded autologous EBV-specific T-cell therapy followed by anti-PD-1 nivolumab. The specimen comprised CD8+ T cells from blood, sampled at approximately day 60 from a patient whose treatment included autologous EBV-specific T cells and nivolumab. Receptors originate from a man aged 40-50 years with nasopharyngeal carcinoma.

The V gene is TRBV27, the J gene TRBJ2-7; D possibly corresponds to TRBD1 (6 bases). The ends were cut back, 0 bases at V and 2 bases at J, with 14 bases in the middle. The CDR3 spans 16 residues. Germline V gene lookup returns CDR1 MNHEY and CDR2 SMNVEV (reference sequence). The CDR3 loop is CASSLSLGTQTYEQYF. The CDR3 region has the DNA TGTGCCAGCAGTTTATCCCTAGGGACACAAACCTACGAGCAGTACTTC.

V is TRBV9 and J is TRBJ1-2; D perhaps matches TRBD1 (5 bases). V was clipped by 4 bases and J by 7 bases, with 23 bases between them. The CDR3 loop spans 16 amino acids. Germline-derived CDR1 and CDR2 are SGDLS and YYNGEE. The CDR3 DNA sequence: TGTGCCAGCAGCACCCCCCCGGACATTCAACTATTTGGCTACACCTTC. It translates to CASSTPPDIQLFGYTF.

The table lists this clone with a count of one. This sequence joins TRBV27 and TRBJ2-3; D may be TRBD2 (7 bases). The CDR3 covers 19 residues. V lost 5 bases and J 0 bases, leaving 24 bases between the germline ends. The germline gives CDR1 MNHEY, CDR2 SMNVEV (reference sequence). The CDR3 here is CASSPLGGGLFPSTDTQYF. CDR3 coding DNA: TGTGCCAGCAGTCCTTTGGGGGGGGGCCTCTTCCCTAGCACAGATACGCAGTATTTT.

V gene TRBV19 combines with J gene TRBJ2-7; D is undetermined. The CDR3 is 14 residues long. Deletions cut 1 base from V and 3 bases from J, with 10 bases between. Looked up from germline, CDR1 is LNHDA and CDR2 is SQIVND (reference sequence). CDR3 loop: CASSIGIGFYEQYF. The CDR3, as DNA: TGTGCCAGTAGTATAGGGATTGGATTCTACGAGCAGTACTTC. Based on the CDR3 plus reference TRBV19 and TRBJ2-7, the full variable domain is DGGITQSPKYLFRKEGQNVTLSCEQNLNHDAMYWYRQDPGQGLRLIYYSQIVNDFQKGDIAEGYSVSREKKESFPLTVTSAQKNPTAFYLCASSIGIGFYEQYFGPGTRLTVT.

This clone was picked up a small number of times. The V call is TRBV7-8, the J call TRBJ2-1; no clear D gene. Germline lookup yields CDR1 SGHVS and CDR2 FQNEAQ. The length of the CDR3 is 11 residues. The V and J ends lost 5 bases and 5 bases respectively, with 4 bases between them. The CDR3 loop is CASSTNNEQFF. CDR3 coding DNA: TGTGCCAGCAGCACGAACAATGAGCAGTTCTTC.

The chain employs TRBV7-8 and TRBJ1-1; a possible D gene is TRBD1 (5 bases). CDR3 length: 13 residues. V was trimmed by 5 bases and J by 5 bases, leaving 12 bases between them. Germline V gene lookup returns CDR1 SGHVS and CDR2 FQNEAQ. CDR3 sequence reads: CASSRDFDTEAFF. CDR3 nucleotide sequence: TGTGCCAGCAGCAGGGACTTCGATACTGAAGCTTTCTTT.

This clone came up once. The rearrangement joins TRBV9 to TRBJ2-3; 9 bases are a match to TRBD2. The CDR3 extends over 15 amino acids. Trimming cost V 0 bases and J 14 bases; bases outside gene matches: 13. Germline V gene sequence: CDR1 SGDLS, CDR2 YYNGEE. CDR3 region: CASSVVETSGSGLYF. In DNA, the CDR3 is TGTGCCAGCAGCGTAGTGGAGACTAGCGGTTCAGGACTGTATTTT. Complete variable domain (other parts from reference TRBV9 and TRBJ2-3): DSGVTQTPKHLITATGQRVTLRCSPRSGDLSVYWYQQSLDQGLQFLIQYYNGEERAKGNILERFSAQQFPDLHSELNLSSLELGDSALYFCASSVVETSGSGLYFGPGTRLTVL.

The chain combines TRBV7-2 with TRBJ2-2; 8 bases agree with TRBD2. Trimming at V came to 2 bases and at J to 5 bases, leaving 10 bases not matched to a gene. The CDR3 spans 17 residues. CDR1 is SGHTA, CDR2 FQGNSA, per germline. CDR3 coding DNA: TGTGCCAGCAGCTTACGGGGGGGGAGCTCAGGGACCGGGGAGCTGTTTTTT. It codes for CASSLRGGSSGTGELFF.

This chain joins TRBV7-9 and TRBJ2-2; D might be TRBD1 or TRBD2, each matching 6 bases. The V gene lost 11 bases and the J gene lost 2 bases, with 21 bases spanning the gap. This CDR3 is 16 amino acids long. Germline values: CDR1 SEHNR, CDR2 FQNEAQ (reference sequence). The CDR3 spells CAGGLRDLPNTGELFF. Here the CDR3 DNA reads TGTGCCGGGGGGCTCAGGGACCTTCCTAACACCGGGGAGCTGTTTTTT. Combining the CDR3 with reference TRBV7-9 and TRBJ2-2 gives the whole variable domain DTGVSQNPRHKITKRGQNVTFRCDPISEHNRLYWYRQTLGQGPEFLTYFQNEAQLEKSRLLSDRFSAERPKGSFSTLEIQRTEQGDSAMYLCAGGLRDLPNTGELFFGEGSRLTVL.

The chain is built from TRBV12-3 or TRBV12-4 and TRBJ1-3, with D unclear. CDR3 length: 12 residues. The V end was cut by 3 bases, the J end by 3 bases, with 3 bases between. The CDR3 protein is CASSFYGNTIYF. The CDR3 region has the DNA TGTGCCAGCAGTTTTTATGGAAACACCATATATTTT.

CDR3 nucleotide sequence: TGTGCCAGCAGCTTAGTCGGGGGGGCCATCGAGACCCAGTACTTC. Encoded protein: CASSLVGGAIETQYF. The genes are TRBV7-6 and TRBJ2-5; TRBD2 aligns across 8 bases. This CDR3 contains 15 residues. Germline V gene sequence: CDR1 SGHVS, CDR2 FNYEAQ. V dropped 1 base and J dropped 5; count of bases not matched to a gene: 6.

This clone was detected only a few times. The chain is built from TRBV4-2 and TRBJ2-6, with a tentative D call TRBD1 (6 bases). CDR1 is LGHNA and CDR2 is YNFKEQ in the germline V gene. The CDR3 covers 16 residues. The ends were cut back, 3 bases at V and 2 bases at J, with 11 bases in the middle. The CDR3 DNA reads TGTGCCAGCAGCCATGAATCAGGGGCTGGGGCCAACGTCCTGACTTTC. This encodes CASSHESGAGANVLTF.

This clone has a single count. V usage is TRBV3-1 (or the pseudogene TRBV3-2) and J usage is TRBJ2-1; the D is unclear. Germline CDR1 reads LGHDT; CDR2 reads YNNKEL (reference sequence). The V and J ends lost 0 bases and 7 bases respectively, with 13 bases between them. CDR3 length: 15 amino acids. The CDR3 reads CASSQDWAPWNEQFF. DNA for the CDR3: TGTGCCAGCAGCCAAGATTGGGCCCCGTGGAATGAGCAGTTCTTC.

This rearrangement joins TRBV19 to TRBJ1-5; D gene ambiguous. The CDR3 length is 15 residues. Germline V gene data show CDR1 as LNHDA and CDR2 as SQIVND (reference sequence). V was cut by 2 bases and J by 4 bases, with 12 bases left in between. The CDR3 DNA reads TGTGCCAGTAGTATAAGCACAGAACCGAATCAGCCCCAGCATTTT. It codes for CASSISTEPNQPQHF.

V gene TRBV4-3 combines with J gene TRBJ1-1; possibly TRBD1 for D (5 bases). Trimming shortened V by 1 base and J by 1 base, and 13 bases separated the two germline ends. This CDR3 comprises 16 residues. Germline CDR1 is LGHNA and CDR2 is YSLEER. CDR3 loop: CASSQADGATNTEAFF. Here the CDR3 DNA reads TGCGCCAGCAGCCAAGCTGACGGGGCTACGAACACTGAAGCTTTCTTT.

This chain uses TRBV7-9 with TRBJ2-5; a weak D match, TRBD1 (5 bases). The CDR3 is 16 amino acids. Trimming took 5 bases from V and 1 from J, leaving 17 bases between them. Germline lookup yields CDR1 SEHNR and CDR2 FQNEAQ (reference sequence). CDR3 protein: CASSIGTLDTQETQYF. The CDR3 DNA reads as TGTGCCAGCAGCATAGGAACCCTGGACACCCAAGAGACCCAGTACTTC.

This sequence joins TRBV7-3 and TRBJ2-4; no clear D gene. CDR1 and CDR2 (germline): SGHTA, FQGTGA. Between the trimmed V and J ends, which lost 5 bases and 7 bases, there was a span of 12 bases. There are 13 residues in the CDR3. The CDR3 here is CASSPFPGNIQYF. The CDR3 DNA follows: TGTGCCAGCAGCCCCTTTCCCGGGAACATTCAGTACTTC.